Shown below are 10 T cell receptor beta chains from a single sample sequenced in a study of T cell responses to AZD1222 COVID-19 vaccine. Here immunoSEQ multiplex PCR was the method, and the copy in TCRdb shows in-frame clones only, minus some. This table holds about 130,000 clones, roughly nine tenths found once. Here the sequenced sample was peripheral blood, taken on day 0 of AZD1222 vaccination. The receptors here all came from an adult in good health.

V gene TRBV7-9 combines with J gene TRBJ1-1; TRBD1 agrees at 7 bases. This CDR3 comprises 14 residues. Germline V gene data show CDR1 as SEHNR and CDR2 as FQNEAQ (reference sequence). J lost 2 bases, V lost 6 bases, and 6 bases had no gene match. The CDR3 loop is CASSSGQLNTEAFF. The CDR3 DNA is TGTGCCAGCAGTTCGGGACAGCTAAACACTGAAGCTTTCTTT.

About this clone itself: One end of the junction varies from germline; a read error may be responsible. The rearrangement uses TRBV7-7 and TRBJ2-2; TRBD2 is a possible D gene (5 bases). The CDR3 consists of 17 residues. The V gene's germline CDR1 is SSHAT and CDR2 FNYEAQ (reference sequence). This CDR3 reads CASSSTLQAANTGELFF. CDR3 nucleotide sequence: TGTGCTAGCAGCTCGACGTTACAAGCGGCGAACACCGGGGAGCTGTTTTTT.

In DNA form, the CDR3 reads TGTGCCAGCAGTTTATCCCTGCCGGAGTTTTCCCGCACCATATATTTT. Its protein product is CASSLSLPEFSRTIYF. The V gene is TRBV28, the J gene TRBJ1-3; no clear D gene. In germline, CDR1 is MDHEN, CDR2 SYDVKM. This CDR3 spans 16 amino acids. V gave up 1 base and J gave up 9 bases, with 19 bases separating them.

In DNA form, the CDR3 reads TGTGCCAGCAGCCCGAGCTCTGGAAACACCATATATTTT. This codes for CASSPSSGNTIYF. V is TRBV9 and J is TRBJ1-3, with D hard to call. The CDR3 consists of 13 residues. Germline CDR1 SGDLS, CDR2 YYNGEE. V lost 4 bases and J 0 bases, leaving 5 bases between the germline ends.

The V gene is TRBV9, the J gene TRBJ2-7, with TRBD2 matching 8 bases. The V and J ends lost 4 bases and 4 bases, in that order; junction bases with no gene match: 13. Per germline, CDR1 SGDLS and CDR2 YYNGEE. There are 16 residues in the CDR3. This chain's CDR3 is CASSPTVVAGKYEQYF. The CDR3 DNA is TGTGCCAGCAGCCCCACCGTGGTAGCGGGGAAATACGAGCAGTACTTC. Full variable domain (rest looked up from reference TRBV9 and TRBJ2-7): DSGVTQTPKHLITATGQRVTLRCSPRSGDLSVYWYQQSLDQGLQFLIQYYNGEERAKGNILERFSAQQFPDLHSELNLSSLELGDSALYFCASSPTVVAGKYEQYFGPGTRLTVT.

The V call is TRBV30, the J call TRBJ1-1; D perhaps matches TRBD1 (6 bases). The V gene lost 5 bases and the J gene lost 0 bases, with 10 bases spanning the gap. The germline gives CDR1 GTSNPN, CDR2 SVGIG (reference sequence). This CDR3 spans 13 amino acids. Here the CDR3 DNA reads TGTGCCTGGGTACAGGGAATGAACACTGAAGCTTTCTTT. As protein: CAWVQGMNTEAFF.

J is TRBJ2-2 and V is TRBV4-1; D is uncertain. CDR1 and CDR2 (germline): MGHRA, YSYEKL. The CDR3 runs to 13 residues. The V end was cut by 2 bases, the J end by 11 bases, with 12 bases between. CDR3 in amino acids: CASSQPLDGELFF. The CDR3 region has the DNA TGCGCCAGCAGCCAACCGTTGGATGGCGAGCTGTTTTTT.

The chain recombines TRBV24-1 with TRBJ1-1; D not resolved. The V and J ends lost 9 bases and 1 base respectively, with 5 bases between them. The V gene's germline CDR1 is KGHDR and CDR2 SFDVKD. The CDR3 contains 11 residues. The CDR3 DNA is TGTGCCACCCGGAAGAACACTGAAGCTTTCTTT. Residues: CATRKNTEAFF.

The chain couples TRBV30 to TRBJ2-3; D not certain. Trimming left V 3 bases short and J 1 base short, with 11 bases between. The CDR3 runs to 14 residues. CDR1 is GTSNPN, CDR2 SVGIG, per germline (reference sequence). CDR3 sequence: CAWSQYTGTDTQYF. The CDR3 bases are TGTGCCTGGAGCCAATACACGGGCACAGATACGCAGTATTTT.

In DNA, the CDR3 is TGTGCCAGCAGTTTCGACCGGGATAGAGGAAACACCATATATTTT. It translates to CASSFDRDRGNTIYF. The chain couples TRBV28 to TRBJ1-3; D call uncertain. This CDR3 spans 15 amino acids. In germline, CDR1 is MDHEN, CDR2 SYDVKM. V was pared by 3 bases and J by 4 bases, with 13 bases between.